This T cell receptor (beta chain) was documented in a study of neurological immune-mediated disorders. From 2 million PBMCs stored at -80 C, the unsorted libraries were generated. This clonotype has ten or more counts. Its antigen is currently unknown. TCRdb ran MiXCR on the 5' RACE reads and lists one entry per CDR3 protein. The sample carries 80,000 to 85,000 distinct CDR3 sequences, 2.5% to 3% recorded once. Findings and caveats of the study: Among 34 multiple sclerosis patients, phylogenetic grouping put the repertoires of 18 into a single related-CDR3 cluster, a possible signature. Multiple sclerosis, the disease with the least TCR clonal expansion, fell below healthy controls, whereas HTLV-1-associated myelopathy showed the most.

The sample comprised PBMCs. The receptor was isolated from a woman in her 30s with multiple sclerosis.

The CDR3 nucleotides are TGCGCCAGCAGTGAGTCGGAGGCGGACTCCTACGAGCAGTACTTC. Encoded protein: CASSESEADSYEQYF. The chain links TRBV10-2 to TRBJ2-7, with a weak D call TRBD2 (5 bases). The CDR3 runs 15 residues. Trimming removed 0 bases at V and 0 bases at J, with 9 bases between. Germline CDR1 reads WSHSY; CDR2 reads SAAADI.